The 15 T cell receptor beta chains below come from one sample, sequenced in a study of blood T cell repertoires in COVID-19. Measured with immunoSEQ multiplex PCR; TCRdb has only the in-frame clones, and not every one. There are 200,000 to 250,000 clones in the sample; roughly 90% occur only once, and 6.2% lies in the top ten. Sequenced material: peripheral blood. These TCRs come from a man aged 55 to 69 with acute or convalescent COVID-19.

CDR3 loop: CASSPSDRHQPQHF. DNA for the CDR3: TGTGCCAGCAGCCCCTCTGACAGGCATCAGCCCCAGCATTTT. The chain links TRBV28 to TRBJ1-5, with D tentatively TRBD1 (6 bases). The CDR3 is made up of 14 amino acids. CDR1 is MDHEN and CDR2 is SYDVKM in the germline V gene. The V gene lost 6 bases and the J gene lost 5 bases, with 14 bases spanning the gap.

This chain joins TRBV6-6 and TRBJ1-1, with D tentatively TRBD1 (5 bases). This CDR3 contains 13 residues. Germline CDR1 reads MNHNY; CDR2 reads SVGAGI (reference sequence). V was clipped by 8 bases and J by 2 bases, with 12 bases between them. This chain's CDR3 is CASRETVNTEAFF. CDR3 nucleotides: TGTGCCAGCCGAGAGACAGTTAACACTGAAGCTTTCTTT.

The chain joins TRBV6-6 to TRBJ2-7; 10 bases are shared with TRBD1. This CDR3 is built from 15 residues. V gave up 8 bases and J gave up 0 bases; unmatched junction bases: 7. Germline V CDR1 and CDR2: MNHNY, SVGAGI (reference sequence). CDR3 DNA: TGTGCCAGCTTACCACGGGACAGGGGCTCCTACGAGCAGTACTTC. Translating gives CASLPRDRGSYEQYF.

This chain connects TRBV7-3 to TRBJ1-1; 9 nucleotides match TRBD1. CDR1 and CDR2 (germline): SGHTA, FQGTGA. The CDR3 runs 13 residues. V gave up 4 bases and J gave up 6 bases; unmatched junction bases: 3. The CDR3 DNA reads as TGTGCCAGCAGCTGGGACAGGGTTGCTGAAGCTTTCTTT. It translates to CASSWDRVAEAFF.

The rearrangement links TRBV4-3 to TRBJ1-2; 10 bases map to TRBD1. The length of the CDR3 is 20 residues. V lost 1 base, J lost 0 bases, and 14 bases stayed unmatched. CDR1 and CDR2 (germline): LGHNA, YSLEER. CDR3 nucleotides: TGCGCCAGCAGCCAAGCCCTCCCGACAGGGGGCCTAAAAGCTAACTATGGCTACACCTTC. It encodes CASSQALPTGGLKANYGYTF.

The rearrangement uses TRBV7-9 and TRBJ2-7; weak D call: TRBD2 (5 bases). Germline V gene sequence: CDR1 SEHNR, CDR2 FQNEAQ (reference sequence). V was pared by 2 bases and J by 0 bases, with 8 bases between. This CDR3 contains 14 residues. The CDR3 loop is CASSLSGSSYEQYF. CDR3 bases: TGTGCCAGCAGCTTAAGCGGCAGCTCCTACGAGCAGTACTTC.

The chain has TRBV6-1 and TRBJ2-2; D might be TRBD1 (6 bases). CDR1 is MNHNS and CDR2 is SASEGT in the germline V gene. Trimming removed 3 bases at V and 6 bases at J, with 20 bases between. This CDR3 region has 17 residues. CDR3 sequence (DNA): TGTGCCAGCAGTGATTACAGGGAGCTGACGTCCGCCGGGGAGCTGTTTTTT. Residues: CASSDYRELTSAGELFF.

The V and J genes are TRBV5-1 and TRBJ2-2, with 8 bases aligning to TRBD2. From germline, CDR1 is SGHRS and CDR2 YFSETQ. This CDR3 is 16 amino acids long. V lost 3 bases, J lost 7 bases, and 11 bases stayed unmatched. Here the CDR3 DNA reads TGCGCCAGCAGCTCCAATAGCGGGACGTACGGCGGGGAGCTGTTTTTT. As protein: CASSSNSGTYGGELFF.

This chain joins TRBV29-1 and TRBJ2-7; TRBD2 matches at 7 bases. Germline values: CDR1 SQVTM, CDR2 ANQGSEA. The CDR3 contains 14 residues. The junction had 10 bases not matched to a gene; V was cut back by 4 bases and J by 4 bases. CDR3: CSVAGLAAGYEQYF. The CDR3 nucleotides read TGCAGCGTTGCAGGGCTAGCGGCTGGGTACGAGCAGTACTTC.

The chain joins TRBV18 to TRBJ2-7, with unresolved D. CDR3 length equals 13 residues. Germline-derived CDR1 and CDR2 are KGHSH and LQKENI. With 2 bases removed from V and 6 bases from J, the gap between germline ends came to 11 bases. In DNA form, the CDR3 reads TGTGCCAGCTCACCATTACAGATGGGCGAGCAGTACTTC. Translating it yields CASSPLQMGEQYF.

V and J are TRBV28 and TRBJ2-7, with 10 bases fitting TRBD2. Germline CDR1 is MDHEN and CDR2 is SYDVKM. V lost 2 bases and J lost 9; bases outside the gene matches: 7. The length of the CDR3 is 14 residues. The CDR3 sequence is CASSLLAGVVVQYF. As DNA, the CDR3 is TGTGCCAGCAGTTTACTAGCGGGAGTCGTCGTGCAGTACTTC. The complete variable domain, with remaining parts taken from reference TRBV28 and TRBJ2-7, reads DVKVTQSSRYLVKRTGEKVFLECVQDMDHENMFWYRQDPGLGLRLIYFSYDVKMKEKGDIPEGYSVSREKKERFSLILESASTNQTSMYLCASSLLAGVVVQYFGPGTRLTVT.

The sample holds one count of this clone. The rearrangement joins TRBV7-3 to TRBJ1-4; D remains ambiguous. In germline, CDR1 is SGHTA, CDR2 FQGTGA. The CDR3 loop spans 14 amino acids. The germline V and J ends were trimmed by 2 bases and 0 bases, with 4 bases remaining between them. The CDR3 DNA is TGTGCCAGCAGCTTACGGGCAACTAATGAAAAACTGTTTTTT. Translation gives CASSLRATNEKLFF.

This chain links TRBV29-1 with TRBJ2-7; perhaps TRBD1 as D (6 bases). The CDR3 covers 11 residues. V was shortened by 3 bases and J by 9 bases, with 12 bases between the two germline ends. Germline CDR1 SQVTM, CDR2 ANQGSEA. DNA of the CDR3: TGCAGCGTTGACATACAGGGCCTGCAGTACTTC. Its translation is CSVDIQGLQYF.

This chain's CDR3 is CASSQTSGRYPYEQYF. In DNA form, the CDR3 reads TGTGCCAGCAGCCAAACTAGCGGGAGATATCCCTACGAGCAGTACTTC. The chain employs TRBV6-6 and TRBJ2-7; 11 bases are a match to TRBD2. The CDR3 runs 16 residues. Trimming cost V 6 bases and J 2 bases; bases outside gene matches: 9. The germline gives CDR1 MNHNY, CDR2 SVGAGI (reference sequence).

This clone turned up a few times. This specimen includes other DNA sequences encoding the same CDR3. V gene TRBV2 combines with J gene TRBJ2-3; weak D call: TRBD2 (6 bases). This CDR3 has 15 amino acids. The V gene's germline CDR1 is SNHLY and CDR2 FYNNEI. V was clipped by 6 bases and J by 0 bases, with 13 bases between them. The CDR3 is CASSRGTASTDTQYF. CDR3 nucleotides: TGTGCCAGCAGCCGAGGGACTGCTAGCACAGATACGCAGTATTTT.